This T cell receptor (beta chain) was captured by sequencing in a study of blood T cell repertoires in COVID-19. Study summary: The analysed material was cDNA or gDNA that came from T cells, B-cell-depleted T cells, or PBMCs.

Germline CDR1 is SGHRS and CDR2 is YFSETQ. The CDR3 has 15 residues. Unmatched junction bases numbered 7, after V lost 4 bases and J lost 4 bases. This table comes from immunoSEQ multiplex PCR, and its TCRdb copy is limited to in-frame clones, with some not included. The table lists 250,000 to 300,000 clones, around 89% of them singletons. The sample consisted of peripheral blood. This receptor was identified in a woman in her sixties or seventies with acute or convalescent COVID-19. The chain is built from TRBV5-1 and TRBJ2-3, with TRBD2 matching over 9 bases. This CDR3 reads CASSGLAGGPDTQYF. CDR3 DNA: TGCGCCAGCAGCGGTCTGGCGGGGGGGCCAGATACGCAGTATTTT.